The 17 T cell receptor beta chains below come from one sample, sequenced in a study of human T cells and chemical hapten exposure. One entry per CDR3 protein results from TCRdb running MiXCR on the RACE reads. The data contain some 83,000 distinct CDR3 sequences, roughly 10% of them singletons. Described time point: patch test 1, 2 weeks after DPC sensitization. Stated treatment: therapeutic diphenylcyclopropenone sensitization with weekly scalp DPC. The material sequenced was whole blood, taken in connection with sensitization to the hapten diphenylcyclopropenone (DPC). The receptors shown here come from a woman aged 45-65 years with alopecia areata. Some clones in this sample may be carry-over from other donors' samples.

In this sample, this clonotype turned up many times. The V and J genes are TRBV9 and TRBJ1-1; D gene uncertain. Trimming removed 3 bases at V and 1 base at J, with 10 bases between. The germline CDR1 and CDR2 sequences are SGDLS and YYNGEE. This CDR3 spans 14 amino acids. CDR3: CASSESTTNTEAFF. CDR3 DNA sequence: TGTGCCAGCAGCGAAAGCACCACGAACACTGAAGCTTTCTTT.

This chain uses TRBV5-1 with TRBJ2-2, with D perhaps matching TRBD2 (5 bases). The V gene lost 3 bases and the J gene lost 1 base, with 10 bases spanning the gap. Per the germline V gene, CDR1 is SGHRS and CDR2 is YFSETQ. The CDR3 length is 15 residues. The CDR3 sequence: CASSSEAVNTGELFF. In DNA, the CDR3 is TGCGCCAGCAGCTCGGAGGCAGTGAACACCGGGGAGCTGTTTTTT.

This clonotype was counted a few times. The chain joins TRBV18 to TRBJ2-3, with 10 bases matching TRBD1. With 4 bases clipped from V and 6 bases from J, the junction kept 10 bases outside the gene matches. The length of the CDR3 is 16 residues. Germline V gives CDR1 KGHSH, CDR2 LQKENI. For the CDR3, the DNA is TGTGCCAGCTCACGAGGCAGTGGGACAGGGGCCGATACGCAGTATTTT. Residues: CASSRGSGTGADTQYF.

The rearrangement uses TRBV5-1 and TRBJ1-6, with D uncertain. Between the trimmed V and J ends, which lost 0 bases and 7 bases, there was a span of 14 bases. Germline CDR1 reads SGHRS; CDR2 reads YFSETQ. CDR3 length: 16 residues. The CDR3 is CASSLEAGTINSPLHF. Written as DNA, the CDR3 is TGCGCCAGCAGCTTGGAGGCAGGTACCATCAATTCACCCCTCCACTTT.

The rearrangement links TRBV27 to TRBJ2-7, with D maybe TRBD2 (5 bases). Trimming left V 6 bases short and J 5 bases short, with 20 bases between. The V gene's germline CDR1 is MNHEY and CDR2 SMNVEV (reference sequence). The CDR3 consists of 15 residues. Written as DNA, the CDR3 is TGTGCCAGCAGCCCTCCCAGCATTTTCGGGAACGAGCAGTACTTC. Its translation is CASSPPSIFGNEQYF.

This clonotype was recorded a few times. This chain links TRBV20-1 with TRBJ1-6; the match to TRBD1 covers 11 bases. V shed 2 bases, J shed 9 bases, and the junction held 6 bases outside the gene matches. This CDR3 has 15 amino acids. CDR1 is DFQATT, CDR2 SNEGSKA, per germline (reference sequence). CDR3 nucleotide sequence: TGCAGTGCTAGACTGGGACAGGGGGTCGGTTCACCCCTCCACTTT. It yields the protein CSARLGQGVGSPLHF.

This clonotype was found a few times. The chain uses TRBV7-2 and TRBJ1-1; D remains unclear. This CDR3 is built from 13 residues. V gave up 4 bases and J gave up 0 bases, with 6 bases separating them. Germline V gene sequence: CDR1 SGHTA, CDR2 FQGNSA. The CDR3 nucleotides are TGTGCCAGCAGCTCGTATGTGAACACTGAAGCTTTCTTT. This codes for CASSSYVNTEAFF.

This clonotype was observed a few times. V gene TRBV5-3 combines with J gene TRBJ1-1; unclear D gene. TRBV5-3 is an ORF for which the function is uncertain. The CDR3 covers 13 residues. The V gene lost 2 bases and the J gene lost 0 bases, with 5 bases spanning the gap. CDR3 coding DNA: TGTGCCAGAAGCTTTAAGTTGAACACTGAAGCTTTCTTT. Translated, it gives CARSFKLNTEAFF.

Many counts were recorded for this clonotype. The chain is built from TRBV7-8 and TRBJ2-4; possibly TRBD2 for D (6 bases). V was clipped by 1 base and J by 5 bases, with 15 bases between them. Germline V lookup: CDR1 SGHVS, CDR2 FQNEAQ. This CDR3 has 16 residues. CDR3 sequence reads: CASSLGVSGGENIQYF. The CDR3, as DNA: TGTGCCAGCAGCTTAGGAGTTAGCGGTGGGGAAAACATTCAGTACTTC.

This clonotype was seen ten or more times. The chain combines TRBV20-1 with TRBJ1-2, with D perhaps matching TRBD1 (5 bases). Germline loops: CDR1 DFQATT, CDR2 SNEGSKA (reference sequence). There are 14 residues in the CDR3. V lost 0 bases and J 8 bases, leaving 16 bases between the germline ends. CDR3 bases: TGCAGTGCTAGAGACGCGGGACGCCAAGGAGGCTACACCTTC. This translates into CSARDAGRQGGYTF.

This clonotype was seen ten or more times. The chain joins TRBV20-1 to TRBJ1-5; D is perhaps TRBD1 (6 bases). Germline values: CDR1 DFQATT, CDR2 SNEGSKA (reference sequence). With 0 bases removed from V and 5 bases from J, the gap between germline ends came to 17 bases. There are 16 residues in the CDR3. The DNA of the CDR3 is TGCAGTGCTAGAGAAGTTGGGGGACACGGTGATCAGCCCCAGCATTTT. It yields the protein CSAREVGGHGDQPQHF.

This clonotype has just a few counts. The rearrangement joins TRBV5-6 to TRBJ1-2; unclear D gene. Germline CDR1 is SGHDT and CDR2 is YYEEEE. V lost 6 bases to trimming and J lost 2 bases, with 11 bases between them. The length of the CDR3 is 13 residues. This CDR3 is CASNLYSNYGYTF. The CDR3 nucleotides are TGTGCCAGCAACCTCTACAGCAACTATGGCTACACCTTC.

This clonotype was recorded at least ten times. The chain links TRBV2 to TRBJ1-4; D gene unclear. Germline assignment: CDR1 SNHLY and CDR2 FYNNEI. V was trimmed by 7 bases and J by 5 bases, leaving 14 bases between them. This CDR3 comprises 14 residues. The CDR3 region is CASNDGITNEKLFF. The CDR3 DNA reads TGTGCCAGCAACGACGGGATAACCAATGAAAAACTGTTTTTT.

Ten or more counts support this clonotype. This chain joins TRBV7-3 and TRBJ2-1; 8 nucleotides agree with TRBD2. The CDR3 contains 16 residues. Per the germline V gene, CDR1 is SGHTA and CDR2 is FQGTGA. V shed 6 bases, J shed 7 bases, and the junction held 14 bases outside the gene matches. The chain's CDR3 is CASSTLAALSGNEQFF. For the CDR3, the DNA is TGTGCCAGCAGTACACTAGCGGCCCTTTCGGGGAATGAGCAGTTCTTC. Combining the CDR3 with reference TRBV7-3 and TRBJ2-1 gives the whole variable domain GAGVSQTPSNKVTEKGKYVELRCDPISGHTALYWYRQSLGQGPEFLIYFQGTGAADDSGLPNDRFFAVRPEGSVSTLKIQRTERGDSAVYLCASSTLAALSGNEQFFGPGTRLTVL.

This clonotype was seen ten or more times. The chain has TRBV6-2 or TRBV6-3 and TRBJ1-4; D remains unclear. This CDR3 is 14 amino acids long. CDR1 and CDR2 (germline): MNHEY, SVGEGT. Trimming took off 7 bases at V and 8 bases at J, with 17 bases between the two ends. CDR3 in DNA: TGTGCCAGCAATGATAGGGAGTTCACGGAAAAACTGTTTTTT. Translating it yields CASNDREFTEKLFF.

The chain uses TRBV29-1 and TRBJ2-3; a weak D match, TRBD2 (6 bases). V shed 3 bases and J shed 2 bases, with 12 bases lying between them. The CDR3 covers 14 residues. The germline V gene has CDR1 SQVTM and CDR2 ANQGSEA. CDR3 coding DNA: TGCAGCGTTGATGGGGGGATCTACACAGATACGCAGTATTTT. Encoded protein: CSVDGGIYTDTQYF.

This clonotype came up many times. The CDR3 loop reads CSARQEGGKLFF. CDR3 nucleotides: TGCAGTGCTAGACAGGAAGGGGGGAAACTGTTTTTT. This sequence joins TRBV20-1 and TRBJ1-4; D possibly corresponds to TRBD1 (6 bases). The CDR3 totals 12 residues. From germline, CDR1 is DFQATT and CDR2 SNEGSKA (reference sequence). Trimming removed 2 bases at V and 11 bases at J, with 12 bases between.